What follows are 8 T cell receptor beta chains derived from one specimen sequenced in a study of T cell repertoires in cytomegalovirus infection. TCRdb re-analysed the reads in MiXCR, keeping a single row per CDR3 protein. The data show approximately 400,000 distinct CDR3 sequences, about 33% seen once. The specimen was PBMCs. These receptors all stem from a human donor in good health (CMV status not recorded). Some clones in this sample may be carry-over from other donors' samples.

The rearrangement joins TRBV11-2 to TRBJ2-3; D unresolved. V was cut by 3 bases and J by 0 bases, with 13 bases left in between. Germline V lookup: CDR1 SGHAT, CDR2 FQNNGV. CDR3 length: 16 residues. The CDR3 bases are TGTGCCAGCAGCTTCCGCCTCAGACCTAGCACAGATACGCAGTATTTT. It encodes CASSFRLRPSTDTQYF.

The chain joins TRBV12-3 or TRBV12-4 to TRBJ2-7; the match to TRBD1 covers 7 bases. Trimming took 4 bases from V and 5 from J; bases not matched to a gene: 5. The CDR3 length is 13 residues. As DNA, the CDR3 is TGTGCCAGCAGTTCGGCAGGGGGTGACGAGCAGTACTTC. This encodes CASSSAGGDEQYF.

This clonotype was picked up many times. The chain joins TRBV7-6 to TRBJ2-1, with D uncertain. With 5 bases removed from V and 8 bases from J, the gap between germline ends came to 13 bases. The V gene's germline CDR1 is SGHVS and CDR2 FNYEAQ. The CDR3 totals 13 residues. This CDR3 is CASSRAQNYEQFF. CDR3 in DNA: TGTGCCAGCAGCCGGGCACAGAACTATGAGCAGTTCTTC.

The chain carries TRBV27 and TRBJ1-2, with a possible D match to TRBD1 (5 bases). The CDR3 sequence is 12 residues long. Germline V gene lookup returns CDR1 MNHEY and CDR2 SMNVEV (reference sequence). Trimming pared 8 bases from V and 11 bases from J, leaving 18 bases between. CDR3: CASGLAGLAYTF. The CDR3 nucleotides are TGTGCCAGCGGCCTCGCAGGGTTAGCGTACACCTTC.

In its sample, this clonotype was seen a few times. The chain uses TRBV30 and TRBJ2-7; possibly TRBD1 for D (6 bases). CDR3 size: 16 residues. CDR1 is GTSNPN, CDR2 SVGIG, per germline (reference sequence). The V end was cut by 0 bases, the J end by 0 bases, with 15 bases between. CDR3 region: CAWSVASRGFSYEQYF. In DNA, the CDR3 is TGTGCCTGGAGTGTGGCCTCTAGGGGGTTCTCCTACGAGCAGTACTTC.

In DNA, the CDR3 is TGCGCCAGCAGCCAAGATAGGTCGGCAGGGGGGAGAGATACGCAGTATTTT. Protein product: CASSQDRSAGGRDTQYF. The chain recombines TRBV4-1 with TRBJ2-3; D is perhaps TRBD1 (7 bases). CDR3 size: 17 residues. The germline CDR1 and CDR2 sequences are MGHRA and YSYEKL. The V end lost 0 bases, the J end lost 5 bases, and 18 bases lay between the germline ends.

The table lists this clonotype with a few counts. The V and J genes are TRBV29-1 and TRBJ2-2; D might be TRBD1 or TRBD2, each matching 5 bases. The CDR3 is 15 amino acids. Germline CDR1 is SQVTM and CDR2 is ANQGSEA. V lost 7 bases and J 5 bases, leaving 20 bases between the germline ends. The DNA of the CDR3 is TGCAGCGCCGCGACGGGGCGGAGAGGGACCGGGGAGCTGTTTTTT. Protein: CSAATGRRGTGELFF.

This clonotype was observed many times. V and J are TRBV5-6 and TRBJ1-2, with D hard to call. This CDR3 is built from 14 residues. The germline V gene encodes CDR1 SGHDT and CDR2 YYEEEE. Trimming left V 0 bases short and J 2 bases short, with 8 bases between. For the CDR3, the DNA is TGTGCCAGCAGCTTGGGGGATCTCAACTATGGCTACACCTTC. It translates to CASSLGDLNYGYTF.